This T cell receptor beta chain was captured in a study of tumour-infiltrating T cells in Burkitt lymphoma. Study as a whole: Survival, overall and progression-free, tracked with productive clonality.

V shed 3 bases, J shed 1 base, and the junction held 1 base outside the gene matches. The CDR3 length is 14 residues. Germline V gene lookup returns CDR1 LNHDA and CDR2 SQIVND (reference sequence). Clones were sequenced by immunoSEQ multiplex PCR, and TCRdb holds only the in-frame ones, with some missing. This repertoire shows around 6,500 clones, approximately 18% found once; its top ten account for under 3.5%. This TCR was sampled from a human donor with diffuse large B-cell lymphoma. Sequencing used tumor tissue. The chain recombines TRBV19 with TRBJ2-5; 8 bases are a match to TRBD2. CDR3 residues: CASSIGLAQETQYF. CDR3 DNA: TGTGCCAGTAGTATCGGACTAGCCCAAGAGACCCAGTACTTC.